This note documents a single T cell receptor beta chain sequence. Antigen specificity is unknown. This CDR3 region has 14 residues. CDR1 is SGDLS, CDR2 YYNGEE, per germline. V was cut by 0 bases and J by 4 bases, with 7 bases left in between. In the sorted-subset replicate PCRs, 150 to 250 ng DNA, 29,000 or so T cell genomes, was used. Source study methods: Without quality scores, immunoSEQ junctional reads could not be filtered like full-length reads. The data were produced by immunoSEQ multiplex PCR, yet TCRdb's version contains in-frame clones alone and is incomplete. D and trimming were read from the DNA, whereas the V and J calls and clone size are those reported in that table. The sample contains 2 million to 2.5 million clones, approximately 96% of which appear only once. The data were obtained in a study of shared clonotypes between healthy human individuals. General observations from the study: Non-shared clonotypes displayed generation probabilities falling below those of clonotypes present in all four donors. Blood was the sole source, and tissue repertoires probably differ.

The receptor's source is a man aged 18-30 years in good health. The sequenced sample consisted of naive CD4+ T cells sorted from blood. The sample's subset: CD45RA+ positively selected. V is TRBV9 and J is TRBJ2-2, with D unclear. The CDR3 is CASSVGGVTGELFF. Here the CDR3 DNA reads TGTGCCAGCAGCGTAGGTGGGGTCACCGGGGAGCTGTTTTTT.